The 16 T cell receptor beta chains given below trace back to one sample, sequenced in a study of T cell clonality in common variable immunodeficiency (dated by TCRdb to the mid-2010s). The library was generated by the immunoSEQ multiplex PCR assay. Held by TCRdb, this immuneACCESS table contains in-frame sequences only and omits some clones. Under half of the omission traces to an unresolved V gene where checked; the cause of the rest is unknown. The table shows tens of thousands of clones here, with no singletons. The ten largest account for about 13% of the sample. The sample consisted of peripheral blood mononuclear cells. These receptors all stem from a person between 18 and 75 years old in good health.

This clone was counted only a few times. A much bigger clone sits one base away, suggesting this may be a read error. With the read ending 3 residues before the CDR3 end, the germline J gene is used to fill in that end. The chain employs TRBV6-2 or TRBV6-3 and TRBJ2-3; D might be TRBD1 (6 bases). The CDR3 loop spans 16 amino acids. Germline V gives CDR1 MNHEY, CDR2 SVGEGT. The DNA read from the CDR3 is TGTGCCAGCAGCCCGAGGGCGGCAGGGGTCAATCAGCCG. Its protein product is CASSPRAAGVNQP. The whole CDR3 region reads CASSPRAAGVNQPQYF.

The sample holds many counts of this clone. The read ends 3 residues shy of where the CDR3 ends; the end is completed using the germline J gene. J is TRBJ2-1 and V is TRBV5-1; 9 positions match TRBD2. The CDR3 runs 17 residues. In germline, CDR1 is SGHRS, CDR2 YFSETQ. Trimming cost V 0 bases and J 2 bases; bases outside gene matches: 6. The sequenced part of the CDR3 DNA is TGCGCCAGCAGCTTGGGACCTCAGCGGGGGGCCTACAATGAG. Encoded protein: CASSLGPQRGAYNE. The full CDR3 is CASSLGPQRGAYNEQFF.

This clone was seen a few times. The CDR3 end falls 3 residues outside the read, so it is completed with the germline J gene. The rearrangement uses TRBV5-1 and TRBJ1-6; TRBD1 agrees at 10 bases. V trimming: 1 base; J trimming: 7 bases; junction bases outside the gene matches: 2. The CDR3 sequence is 15 residues long. Per germline, CDR1 SGHRS and CDR2 YFSETQ. The DNA read from the CDR3 is TGCGCCAGCAGCTTGTGGACAGGGGGAAATTCACCC. Its protein is CASSLWTGGNSP. The whole CDR3 region reads CASSLWTGGNSPLHF.

This clone was found many times. The read gets to within 3 residues of the CDR3 end, and the germline J gene fills in the rest. V is TRBV7-6 and J is TRBJ2-7, with D perhaps matching TRBD2 (5 bases). Germline lookup yields CDR1 SGHVS and CDR2 FNYEAQ. This CDR3 spans 12 amino acids. Trimming stripped 3 bases from V and 4 bases from J, with 7 bases between. The sequenced CDR3 bases are TGTGCCAGCAGCTTTGAGGGTTACGAG. Its translation: CASSFEGYE. In full, the CDR3 reads CASSFEGYEQYF. The full variable domain, in which reference TRBV7-6 and TRBJ2-7 provide the parts outside the CDR3, is GAGVSQSPRYKVTKRGQDVALRCDPISGHVSLYWYRQALGQGPEFLTYFNYEAQQDKSGLPNDRFSAERPEGSISTLTIQRTEQRDSAMYRCASSFEGYEQYFGPGTRLTVT.

This clone was seen repeatedly, ten times or more. The read stops 3 residues short of the end of the CDR3; the missing end is completed from the germline J gene. This chain joins TRBV29-1 and TRBJ2-7, with a weak D call TRBD1 (6 bases). Germline CDR1 reads SQVTM; CDR2 reads ANQGSEA. Trimming removed 6 bases from V and 2 bases from J, with 14 bases in between. CDR3 size: 13 residues. The part of the CDR3 DNA that was read is TGCAGCGTAGCGGACAGTACGGCCTACGAG. Protein product: CSVADSTAYE. The CDR3 as a whole reads CSVADSTAYEQYF.

This clone was found many times. The DNA read from the CDR3 is TGCAGTGCTAGTGTGGCTCCTGGC. As protein: CSASVAPG. The complete CDR3 sequence is CSASVAPGYTF. The gene calls are TRBV20-1 and TRBJ1-2; D not resolved. The CDR3 goes on 3 residues after the read ends, and that part is filled in from the germline J gene. The germline V and J ends were trimmed by 3 bases and 7 bases, with 9 bases remaining between them. CDR3 length: 11 amino acids. Per germline, CDR1 DFQATT and CDR2 SNEGSKA (reference sequence).

This clone was observed at least ten times. The read ends 3 residues before the CDR3 terminus; that terminus is restored from the germline J gene. The chain recombines TRBV12-3 or TRBV12-4 with TRBJ2-4, with D possibly TRBD1 on 6 matching bases. V lost 3 bases and J 4 bases, leaving 10 bases between the germline ends. This CDR3 is built from 14 residues. Incomplete CDR3 DNA: TGTGCCAGCAGTTTGCGGACAGTTAAAAACATT. Translating gives CASSLRTVKNI. The full CDR3 sequence reads CASSLRTVKNIQYF.

This clone has a count of ten or more. The read is 3 residues too short to cover the CDR3 end, so that end is filled in from the germline J gene. V and J are TRBV19 and TRBJ2-7; D may be TRBD1 (5 bases). Germline V lookup: CDR1 LNHDA, CDR2 SQIVND (reference sequence). The V and J ends lost 6 bases and 6 bases respectively, with 21 bases between them. This CDR3 spans 15 amino acids. The part of the CDR3 DNA that was read is TGTGCCAGTAGCCCGCTTGCCAGGGTAGCAGGCGAG. Residues: CASSPLARVAGE. In full, the CDR3 reads CASSPLARVAGEQYF.

Notes on this clone: Read data end 3 residues before the CDR3 end; the end is taken from the germline J gene. The chain employs TRBV11-3 and TRBJ1-1, with D unclear. CDR3 length: 12 residues. The V gene's germline CDR1 is SGHNT and CDR2 YENEEA. Trimming left V 4 bases short and J 7 bases short, with 10 bases between. The chain's CDR3 is CASSSPFFEAFF. Partial CDR3 DNA: TGTGCCAGCAGCTCCCCCTTTTTTGAA.

This clone was recorded many times. The CDR3 is cut off 3 residues early in the read; its end comes from the germline J gene. This chain connects TRBV5-1 to TRBJ2-5, with D perhaps TRBD1 (6 bases). The CDR3 totals 14 residues. With 0 bases removed from V and 5 bases from J, the gap between germline ends came to 11 bases. Germline V lookup: CDR1 SGHRS, CDR2 YFSETQ. The CDR3 loop is CASSLGRGGETQYF. Partial CDR3 DNA: TGCGCCAGCAGCTTGGGCAGGGGTGGGGAGACC. Using reference TRBV5-1 and TRBJ2-5 for the parts outside the CDR3, the full variable domain is KAGVTQTPRYLIKTRGQQVTLSCSPISGHRSVSWYQQTPGQGLQFLFEYFSETQRNKGNFPGRFSGRQFSNSRSEMNVSTLELGDSALYLCASSLGRGGETQYFGPGTRLLVL.

This clone was observed at least ten times. The read stops 3 residues short of the end of the CDR3; the missing end is completed from the germline J gene. The chain combines TRBV20-1 with TRBJ2-3, with D possibly matching TRBD2 (7 bases). The CDR3 loop spans 12 amino acids. In germline, CDR1 is DFQATT, CDR2 SNEGSKA (reference sequence). Here the CDR3 reads CSRGAHTDTQYF. The covered CDR3 bases are TGCAGCCGGGGGGCCCACACAGATACG.

With regard to this clone: The read stops 3 residues short of the end of the CDR3; the missing end is completed from the germline J gene. The chain links TRBV30 to TRBJ2-5; unclear D gene. The CDR3 consists of 11 residues. The germline V and J ends were trimmed by 3 bases and 0 bases, with 2 bases remaining between them. Germline V gives CDR1 GTSNPN, CDR2 SVGIG (reference sequence). The sequenced CDR3 bases are TGTGCCTGGAGCGACCAAGAGACC. This encodes CAWSDQET. The CDR3 as a whole reads CAWSDQETQYF. Based on the CDR3 plus reference TRBV30 and TRBJ2-5, the full variable domain is SQTIHQWPATLVQPVGSPLSLECTVEGTSNPNLYWYRQAAGRGLQLLFYSVGIGQISSEVPQNLSASRPQDRQFILSSKKLLLSDSGFYLCAWSDQETQYFGPGTRLLVL.

Regarding this clone: The CDR3 end lies 3 residues beyond the end of the read and is filled in from the germline J gene. The chain links TRBV5-1 to TRBJ1-2, with 10 bases aligning to TRBD1. The CDR3 extends over 14 amino acids. The V gene's germline CDR1 is SGHRS and CDR2 YFSETQ. The sequenced part of the CDR3 DNA is TGCGCCAGCTGCAACGGGACAGGGGCTGAGACC. It encodes CASCNGTGAET. The full CDR3 sequence reads CASCNGTGAETYTF.

This clone was counted at least ten times. The CDR3 goes on 3 residues after the read ends, and that part is filled in from the germline J gene. V gene TRBV6-4 combines with J gene TRBJ2-2; weak D call: TRBD1 (5 bases). The V end was cut by 2 bases, the J end by 0 bases, with 10 bases between. The germline V gene has CDR1 MRHNA and CDR2 SNTAGT. The CDR3 totals 16 residues. The covered CDR3 bases are TGTGCCAGCAGTGACGGTACAGGCTCGAACACCGGGGAG. Translation gives CASSDGTGSNTGE. The full CDR3 reads CASSDGTGSNTGELFF.

Many counts were recorded for this clone. From the germline J gene comes the end of the CDR3, since the read stops 3 residues before it. The chain has TRBV7-8 and TRBJ1-4; no clear D gene. Germline values: CDR1 SGHVS, CDR2 FQNEAQ. Trimming removed 2 bases from V and 4 bases from J, with 8 bases in between. The CDR3 covers 14 residues. CDR3 residues: CASSLRQVNEKLFF. CDR3 bases read: TGTGCCAGCAGCTTACGGCAGGTTAATGAAAAA.

This clone was observed many times. The CDR3 extends 3 residues past the end of the read, so its final part is completed from the germline J gene. The gene calls are TRBV7-3 and TRBJ2-7; 10 nucleotides match TRBD1. The CDR3 contains 14 residues. The germline gives CDR1 SGHTA, CDR2 FQGTGA. V was pared by 7 bases and J by 5 bases, with 8 bases of the junction left unmatched. CDR3 DNA (partial): TGTGCCAGCATCATTTCGACAGGGGGCCACGAG. Its translation is CASIISTGGHE. The complete CDR3 sequence is CASIISTGGHEQYF.